Below, one T cell receptor (beta chain) is given with its context. The record originates from a study of blood T cell repertoires in COVID-19. For the study at large: Sites in the United States, Italy and Spain provided acute and convalescent COVID-19 samples. Sources were T cells, B-cell-depleted T cells, or PBMCs; the material itself was cDNA or gDNA.

Per the study methods: The assay estimated nucleated cells by amplifying reference gene primers. The repertoire was sequenced with immunoSEQ multiplex PCR; TCRdb's copy has only in-frame clones and lacks some. V, J and clone size derive from that table, while D and trimming were established from the DNA sequence. The table lists 300,000 to 400,000 clones, 89% of them singletons, with approximately 3% in the top ten. V dropped 6 bases and J dropped 8 bases, with 22 bases sitting between them. This CDR3 region has 15 residues. Sequencing was performed on peripheral blood. The genes are TRBV23-1 and TRBJ1-2; perhaps TRBD1 as D (5 bases). TRBV23-1 is sorted into the ORF group, with uncertain function. This receptor was obtained from a woman aged 25 to 39 with COVID-19, enrolled during active disease. CDR3 region: CASRGLPQGRGGYTF. The CDR3 nucleotides are TGCGCCAGCAGGGGGCTCCCTCAGGGCCGTGGCGGCTACACCTTC.